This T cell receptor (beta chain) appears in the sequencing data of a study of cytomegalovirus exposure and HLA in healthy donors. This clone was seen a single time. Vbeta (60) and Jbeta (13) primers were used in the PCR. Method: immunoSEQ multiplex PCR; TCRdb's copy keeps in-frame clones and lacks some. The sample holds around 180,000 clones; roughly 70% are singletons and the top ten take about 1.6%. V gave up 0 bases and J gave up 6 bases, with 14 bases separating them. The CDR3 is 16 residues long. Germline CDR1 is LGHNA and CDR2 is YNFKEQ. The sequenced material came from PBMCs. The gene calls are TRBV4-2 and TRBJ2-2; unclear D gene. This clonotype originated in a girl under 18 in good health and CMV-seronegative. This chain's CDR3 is CASSQDWSFPAGELFF. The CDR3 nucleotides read TGTGCCAGCAGCCAAGATTGGAGCTTTCCGGCCGGGGAGCTGTTTTTT.